The 29 T cell receptor beta chains listed next were all sequenced from one sample in a study of Ad26.COV2.S vaccination and SARS-CoV-2 variants. Treatment: 15 to 20 received Ad26.COV2.S at low or high dose, single or two shots; five or six received placebo; per-sample allocation not given. Vaccine and placebo recipients were sampled on day 63 after the first injection. Sequenced by immunoSEQ multiplex PCR; TCRdb stores in-frame clones only, minus some. The sample lists 350,000 to 450,000 clones, roughly 80% occurring once. Sample: peripheral blood, taken in a trial of Ad26.COV2.S vaccine versus placebo. The origin of the receptors is a person aged 18 to 59 who received the Ad26.COV2.S COVID-19 vaccine or a placebo.

The chain employs TRBV18 and TRBJ1-2; a weak D match, TRBD1 (5 bases). The CDR3 covers 16 residues. The V gene's germline CDR1 is KGHSH and CDR2 LQKENI. V was trimmed by 3 bases and J by 7 bases, leaving 21 bases between them. The CDR3 DNA is TGTGCCAGCTCACCTTATAGCAGGGATGGTTACTTTGGCTACACCTTC. It translates to CASSPYSRDGYFGYTF.

This rearrangement joins TRBV7-9 to TRBJ1-5, with D unclear. The germline CDR1 and CDR2 sequences are SEHNR and FQNEAQ (reference sequence). The CDR3 covers 12 residues. V was clipped by 1 base and J by 11 bases, with 9 bases between them. The CDR3 region is CASSLGPRAQHF. For the CDR3, the DNA is TGTGCCAGCAGCTTAGGGCCTCGGGCCCAGCATTTT.

The chain uses TRBV18 and TRBJ2-5; D uncertain. This CDR3 comprises 14 residues. V lost 3 bases and J 5 bases, leaving 13 bases between the germline ends. Germline CDR1 and CDR2: KGHSH and LQKENI. The CDR3, as DNA: TGTGCCAGCTCACCCAGACACGGCTCGGAGACCCAGTACTTC. Translating it yields CASSPRHGSETQYF.

This clone was seen a handful of times. The CDR3 loop reads CATGMGRVEKLFF. As DNA, the CDR3 is TGTGCCACTGGGATGGGGAGGGTGGAAAAACTGTTTTTT. The rearrangement uses TRBV12-3 or TRBV12-4 and TRBJ1-4, with D unclear. The CDR3 consists of 13 residues. The V and J ends lost 10 bases and 8 bases respectively, with 17 bases between them.

Note on this clone: Within the sample, other DNA sequences also encode this same CDR3. The chain links TRBV2 to TRBJ2-5; unclear D gene. The germline V gene encodes CDR1 SNHLY and CDR2 FYNNEI. V dropped 3 bases and J dropped 4 bases, with 6 bases sitting between them. The CDR3 totals 12 residues. The CDR3 nucleotides are TGTGCCAGCAGTGAGGCCAGAGAGACCCAGTACTTC. Amino acid sequence: CASSEARETQYF. The entire variable domain, with the rest obtained from reference TRBV2 and TRBJ2-5, is as follows: EPEVTQTPSHQVTQMGQEVILRCVPISNHLYFYWYRQILGQKVEFLVSFYNNEISEKSEIFDDQFSVERPDGSNFTLKIRSTKLEDSAMYFCASSEARETQYFGPGTRLLVL.

The chain has TRBV7-9 and TRBJ2-7, with TRBD1 matching 8 bases. CDR3 length: 15 amino acids. The V gene's germline CDR1 is SEHNR and CDR2 FQNEAQ (reference sequence). With 5 bases clipped from V and 5 bases from J, the junction kept 11 bases outside the gene matches. DNA for the CDR3: TGTGCCAGCAGCCCCTCCCTGGGACAGGCAGACGAGCAGTACTTC. This sequence encodes CASSPSLGQADEQYF. Combining the CDR3 with reference TRBV7-9 and TRBJ2-7 gives the whole variable domain DTGVSQNPRHKITKRGQNVTFRCDPISEHNRLYWYRQTLGQGPEFLTYFQNEAQLEKSRLLSDRFSAERPKGSFSTLEIQRTEQGDSAMYLCASSPSLGQADEQYFGPGTRLTVT.

The DNA for the CDR3 is TGTGCCAGCAGCTTAGGAGGGAGGGGAGCGGCAGAAGCTTTCTTT. This gives the protein CASSLGGRGAAEAFF. The chain employs TRBV7-3 and TRBJ1-1, with TRBD1 as a possible D gene (5 bases). Germline lookup yields CDR1 SGHTA and CDR2 FQGTGA. The V end lost 2 bases, the J end lost 8 bases, and 18 bases lay between the germline ends. CDR3 length equals 15 residues.

This chain uses TRBV7-8 with TRBJ2-7; D remains unclear. The CDR3 totals 12 residues. Trimming stripped 5 bases from V and 3 bases from J, with 8 bases between. CDR1 SGHVS and CDR2 FQNEAQ come from the germline V gene. The CDR3 sequence: CASSISHYEQYF. For the CDR3, the DNA is TGTGCCAGCAGCATATCCCACTACGAGCAGTACTTC.

The V call is TRBV7-2, the J call TRBJ2-3; 7 bases fit TRBD1. CDR1 is SGHTA, CDR2 FQGNSA, per germline. J lost 3 bases, V lost 5 bases, and 11 bases had no gene match. This CDR3 is built from 16 residues. The CDR3 region is CASSNRGFKATDTQYF. Here the CDR3 DNA reads TGTGCCAGCAGCAACAGGGGTTTTAAGGCGACAGATACGCAGTATTTT.

The chain links TRBV5-6 to TRBJ2-7; 9 bases agree with TRBD1. V dropped 4 bases and J dropped 0; count of bases not matched to a gene: 11. CDR3 length: 17 amino acids. Germline V gives CDR1 SGHDT, CDR2 YYEEEE. CDR3 sequence (DNA): TGTGCCAGCAGCCCGTCCGGGACAGGGCTTTTCTCCTACGAGCAGTACTTC. This encodes CASSPSGTGLFSYEQYF. The full variable domain, in which reference TRBV5-6 and TRBJ2-7 provide the parts outside the CDR3, is DAGVTQSPTHLIKTRGQQVTLRCSPKSGHDTVSWYQQALGQGPQFIFQYYEEEERQRGNFPDRFSGHQFPNYSSELNVNALLLGDSALYLCASSPSGTGLFSYEQYFGPGTRLTVT.

The chain recombines TRBV27 with TRBJ2-7; 12 bases match TRBD2. Per germline, CDR1 MNHEY and CDR2 SMNVEV (reference sequence). Germline trimming cut 8 bases from V and 0 bases from J; bases unmatched to any gene: 8. The CDR3 length is 16 residues. CDR3 region: CASFGLAGPHSYEQYF. The CDR3 nucleotides are TGTGCCAGCTTTGGACTAGCGGGGCCCCACTCCTACGAGCAGTACTTC.

V usage is TRBV19 and J usage is TRBJ2-7, with 8 bases aligning to TRBD1. Germline CDR1 is LNHDA and CDR2 is SQIVND (reference sequence). Trimming cost V 5 bases and J 5 bases; bases outside gene matches: 11. This CDR3 comprises 15 residues. DNA for the CDR3: TGTGCCAGTAGTCCCCCAACAGGGGGAATGGACGAGCAGTACTTC. It is translated as CASSPPTGGMDEQYF.

This clone was detected only once. A read error may account for a junction end that differs from germline. This rearrangement joins TRBV18 to TRBJ1-2, with TRBD1 as a possible D gene (6 bases). This CDR3 contains 15 residues. CDR1 and CDR2 (germline): KGHSH, LQKENI. Here the CDR3 reads CASSPLQGANYGYTF. The CDR3 DNA is TGTGCCAGCTCCCCACTACAGGGTGCTAACTATGGCTACACCTTC.

The genes are TRBV6-4 and TRBJ1-1; 9 bases align to TRBD1. Germline CDR1 is MRHNA and CDR2 is SNTAGT. V shed 5 bases and J 5 bases; nucleotides not matched to a gene: 9. The CDR3 runs to 15 residues. Here the CDR3 reads CASSLTTGGETEAFF. The DNA for the CDR3 is TGTGCCAGCAGTCTTACTACAGGGGGCGAAACTGAAGCTTTCTTT.

The chain uses TRBV5-1 and TRBJ2-3; D gene uncertain. This CDR3 has 17 amino acids. The germline V gene encodes CDR1 SGHRS and CDR2 YFSETQ. V lost 4 bases, J lost 0 bases, and 18 bases lay in between. The CDR3: CASSSPRWRSSTDTQYF. CDR3 in DNA: TGCGCCAGCAGCAGTCCCCGCTGGCGATCCAGCACAGATACGCAGTATTTT.

V usage is TRBV10-3 and J usage is TRBJ2-1, with 7 bases that match TRBD2. The CDR3 is 15 residues long. CDR1 is ENHRY, CDR2 SYGVKD, per germline. V was clipped by 0 bases and J by 8 bases; unmatched bases: 7. As DNA, the CDR3 is TGTGCCATCAGTGAGTCGGAGGGAGGGCTCTATGAGCAGTTCTTC. This translates into CAISESEGGLYEQFF.

The chain couples TRBV30 to TRBJ1-1, with a tentative D call TRBD1 (6 bases). V lost 0 bases to trimming and J lost 7 bases, with 12 bases between them. The CDR3 is 13 amino acids. Looked up from germline, CDR1 is GTSNPN and CDR2 is SVGIG (reference sequence). CDR3 coding DNA: TGTGCCTGGAGTGTAGTCTGGGACAATGAAGCTTTCTTT. Its protein product is CAWSVVWDNEAFF.

The chain has TRBV6-5 and TRBJ1-3; the D gene is possibly TRBD1 (5 bases). Germline V gives CDR1 MNHEY, CDR2 SVGAGI. CDR3 length: 14 residues. The V end lost 3 bases, the J end lost 4 bases, and 10 bases lay between the germline ends. The CDR3 is CASSYSGTGNTIYF. In nucleotides, the CDR3 is TGTGCCAGCAGTTATTCAGGGACGGGAAACACCATATATTTT.

J is TRBJ2-3 and V is TRBV9, with TRBD2 matching 8 bases. CDR1 and CDR2 from the germline V gene are SGDLS and YYNGEE. The V segment lost 0 bases and the J segment 2 bases; nucleotides outside the gene matches: 2. The length of the CDR3 is 15 residues. This CDR3 is CASSVAGGNTDTQYF. In DNA, the CDR3 is TGTGCCAGCAGCGTAGCGGGGGGGAACACAGATACGCAGTATTTT. Full variable domain (outside the CDR3, taken from reference TRBV9 and TRBJ2-3): DSGVTQTPKHLITATGQRVTLRCSPRSGDLSVYWYQQSLDQGLQFLIQYYNGEERAKGNILERFSAQQFPDLHSELNLSSLELGDSALYFCASSVAGGNTDTQYFGPGTRLTVL.

The V gene is TRBV11-3, the J gene TRBJ1-4; no clear D. Germline CDR1 SGHNT, CDR2 YENEEA. This CDR3 spans 16 amino acids. V lost 1 base to trimming and J lost 0 bases, with 9 bases between them. CDR3 DNA: TGTGCCAGCAGCTTAGCCGGGCCAGCAACTAATGAAAAACTGTTTTTT. Protein sequence: CASSLAGPATNEKLFF.

The chain couples TRBV7-9 to TRBJ2-3; the match to TRBD1 covers 8 bases. The CDR3 is 13 residues long. Germline lookup yields CDR1 SEHNR and CDR2 FQNEAQ (reference sequence). With V trimmed by 4 bases and J by 8 bases, 5 bases remained unmatched. The CDR3: CASSSTGGATQYF. The CDR3 nucleotides are TGTGCCAGCAGCTCAACAGGGGGTGCTACGCAGTATTTT. Based on the CDR3 plus reference TRBV7-9 and TRBJ2-3, the full variable domain is DTGVSQNPRHKITKRGQNVTFRCDPISEHNRLYWYRQTLGQGPEFLTYFQNEAQLEKSRLLSDRFSAERPKGSFSTLEIQRTEQGDSAMYLCASSSTGGATQYFGPGTRLTVL.

This chain joins TRBV6-2 or TRBV6-3 and TRBJ1-6; 9 positions agree with TRBD1. CDR3 length equals 20 residues. The trim removed 6 bases at V and 0 bases at J, leaving 15 bases unmatched. The germline V gene encodes CDR1 MNHEY and CDR2 SVGEGT. Here the CDR3 DNA reads TGTGCCAGCAGCTCCTCCATTCTTGGACAGGGGAGCTCCTATAATTCACCCCTCCACTTT. It is translated as CASSSSILGQGSSYNSPLHF.

CDR3 protein: CASSQEEGGELFF. DNA of the CDR3: TGTGCCAGCAGCCAAGAAGAGGGCGGGGAGCTGTTTTTT. The rearrangement links TRBV14 to TRBJ2-2; tentative D call: TRBD2 (5 bases). Germline V gene lookup returns CDR1 SGHDN and CDR2 FVKESK. The CDR3 covers 13 residues. Trimming pared 0 bases from V and 7 bases from J, leaving 6 bases between.

This chain uses TRBV15 with TRBJ1-2; D gene ambiguous. Germline-derived CDR1 and CDR2 are LNHNV and YYDKDF (reference sequence). CDR3 size: 16 residues. V lost 0 bases and J 3 bases, leaving 14 bases between the germline ends. CDR3 amino acids: CATSRDSRGYDYGYTF. In DNA, the CDR3 is TGTGCCACCAGCAGAGATTCTCGGGGTTACGACTATGGCTACACCTTC.

This clone was detected only a few times. The chain is built from TRBV27 and TRBJ1-6, with D possibly TRBD1 on 6 matching bases. The V and J ends lost 2 bases and 5 bases respectively, with 10 bases between them. The germline gives CDR1 MNHEY, CDR2 SMNVEV (reference sequence). This CDR3 region has 15 residues. As DNA, the CDR3 is TGTGCCAGCAGTTTACGGGACACACATAATTCACCCCTCCACTTT. Amino acids: CASSLRDTHNSPLHF.

This chain uses TRBV12-3 or TRBV12-4 with TRBJ2-1; 7 nucleotides match TRBD1. V trimming: 6 bases; J trimming: 5 bases; junction bases outside the gene matches: 1. The CDR3 loop spans 12 amino acids. The CDR3 bases are TGTGCCAGCAGCGGGACAGACAATGAGCAGTTCTTC. Its protein product is CASSGTDNEQFF.

This clone was recorded a few times. The chain recombines TRBV4-1 with TRBJ1-2; no clear D. The CDR3 contains 15 residues. Germline values: CDR1 MGHRA, CDR2 YSYEKL. Deletions cut 5 bases from V and 3 bases from J, with 16 bases between. The chain's CDR3 is CASSRLGRGDYGYTF. CDR3 in DNA: TGCGCCAGCAGCAGACTCGGCCGTGGAGACTATGGCTACACCTTC.

This chain connects TRBV16 to TRBJ1-1; D unclear. V was clipped by 0 bases and J by 6 bases, with 8 bases between them. CDR3 length: 13 residues. Germline CDR1 and CDR2: KGHSY and FQNENV. CDR3 loop: CASSQSEAAEAFF. The CDR3 region has the DNA TGTGCCAGCAGCCAATCGGAGGCAGCTGAAGCTTTCTTT.

The V and J genes are TRBV27 and TRBJ2-1; D is uncertain. In germline, CDR1 is MNHEY, CDR2 SMNVEV (reference sequence). V was pared by 0 bases and J by 5 bases, with 5 bases between. This CDR3 spans 13 amino acids. CDR3 nucleotide sequence: TGTGCCAGCAGTTTATCGGTGAACAATGAGCAGTTCTTC. It yields the protein CASSLSVNNEQFF.